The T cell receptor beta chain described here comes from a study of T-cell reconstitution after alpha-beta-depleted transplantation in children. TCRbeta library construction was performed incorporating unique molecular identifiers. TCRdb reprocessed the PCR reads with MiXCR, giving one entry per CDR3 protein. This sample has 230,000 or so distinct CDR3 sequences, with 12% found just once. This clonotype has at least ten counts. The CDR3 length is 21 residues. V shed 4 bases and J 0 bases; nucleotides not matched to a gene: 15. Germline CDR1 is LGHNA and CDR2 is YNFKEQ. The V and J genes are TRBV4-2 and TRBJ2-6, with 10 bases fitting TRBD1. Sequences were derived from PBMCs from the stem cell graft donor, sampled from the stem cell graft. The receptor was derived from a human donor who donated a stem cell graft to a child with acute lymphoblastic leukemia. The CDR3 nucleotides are TGTGCCAGCAGCCCATTTCCGGGACAGGGGCCTCATTACTCTGGGGCCAACGTCCTGACTTTC. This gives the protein CASSPFPGQGPHYSGANVLTF.